Shown below are 10 T cell receptor beta chains from a single sample sequenced in a study of shared clonotypes between healthy human individuals. Sequencing was performed with immunoSEQ multiplex PCR; in TCRdb, only in-frame clones are kept and a portion is missing. The sample includes 1,100,000 or so clones, more than 75% of them seen just once. Sequencing used memory CD4+ T cells from PBMCs. The sample's subset: CD45RA-negative fraction. The receptor source for this set is a man between 18 and 35 years old in good health. Some clones in this sample may be carry-over from other donors' samples.

V and J are TRBV5-6 and TRBJ1-2; D is possibly TRBD1 (5 bases). The germline V gene encodes CDR1 SGHDT and CDR2 YYEEEE. The germline V and J ends were trimmed by 6 bases and 8 bases, with 20 bases remaining between them. The length of the CDR3 is 14 residues. The CDR3 protein is CASTDRTPTRGYTF. The CDR3 DNA reads TGTGCCAGCACCGATAGGACACCCACTAGGGGCTACACCTTC.

The chain couples TRBV4-2 to TRBJ2-2; unclear D gene. Trimming took 2 bases from V and 4 from J, leaving 8 bases between them. This CDR3 region has 14 residues. Germline loops: CDR1 LGHNA, CDR2 YNFKEQ. The CDR3 nucleotides read TGTGCCAGCAGCCAACCAGAGCCCACCGGGGAGCTGTTTTTT. Protein: CASSQPEPTGELFF.

The V gene is TRBV7-2, the J gene TRBJ1-2; 7 bases fit TRBD1. There are 14 residues in the CDR3. The germline V gene has CDR1 SGHTA and CDR2 FQGNSA. J was trimmed by 8 bases and V by 3 bases; bases with no gene match: 9. CDR3 region: CASSFLGQGGGYTF. The CDR3 nucleotides are TGTGCCAGCAGCTTCCTTGGGCAGGGGGGCGGCTACACCTTC.

This chain connects TRBV5-1 to TRBJ2-7; TRBD2 is a possible D gene (5 bases). CDR3 length: 14 amino acids. The V and J ends lost 4 bases and 7 bases respectively, with 18 bases between them. Germline assignment: CDR1 SGHRS and CDR2 YFSETQ. The DNA for the CDR3 is TGCGCCAGCAGCCCAGCCAGACTTACGGGAGAGCAGTACTTC. Amino acids: CASSPARLTGEQYF. Variable domain in full (rest from reference TRBV5-1 and TRBJ2-7): KAGVTQTPRYLIKTRGQQVTLSCSPISGHRSVSWYQQTPGQGLQFLFEYFSETQRNKGNFPGRFSGRQFSNSRSEMNVSTLELGDSALYLCASSPARLTGEQYFGPGTRLTVT.

The chain couples TRBV19 to TRBJ2-2, with 10 bases matching TRBD2. V shed 2 bases, J shed 7 bases, and the junction held 7 bases outside the gene matches. This CDR3 is 16 amino acids long. Germline CDR1 LNHDA, CDR2 SQIVND (reference sequence). The CDR3 spells CASSIRRTSGFGELFF. The CDR3 DNA is TGTGCCAGTAGTATAAGGAGGACTAGCGGCTTCGGGGAGCTGTTTTTT.

Here the CDR3 reads CASSFNLVDTQYF. CDR3 in DNA: TGCGCCAGCAGCTTCAACTTAGTAGATACGCAGTATTTT. The chain recombines TRBV5-1 with TRBJ2-3; D uncertain. CDR1 is SGHRS, CDR2 YFSETQ, per germline. The V gene lost 2 bases and the J gene lost 5 bases, with 9 bases spanning the gap. The CDR3 is 13 amino acids.

This chain uses TRBV11-2 with TRBJ2-1; 7 nucleotides align to TRBD2. In germline, CDR1 is SGHAT, CDR2 FQNNGV. This CDR3 is built from 17 residues. Trimming cost V 6 bases and J 5 bases; bases outside gene matches: 16. CDR3 in DNA: TGTGCCAGCAGAGGAAGTAAGGGAGGGCTCGGAAACAATGAGCAGTTCTTC. Translation: CASRGSKGGLGNNEQFF.

V and J are TRBV15 and TRBJ1-4; 8 bases match TRBD1. The CDR3 loop spans 16 amino acids. Unmatched junction bases numbered 7, after V lost 0 bases and J lost 7 bases. Germline CDR1 is LNHNV and CDR2 is YYDKDF (reference sequence). The CDR3 here is CATSRDNQGAVEKLFF. CDR3 nucleotide sequence: TGTGCCACCAGCAGAGATAATCAGGGGGCGGTTGAAAAACTGTTTTTT.

The chain is built from TRBV7-2 and TRBJ1-5, with D tentatively TRBD1 (5 bases). The ends were cut back, 5 bases at V and 4 bases at J, with 12 bases in the middle. The CDR3 totals 14 residues. Germline lookup yields CDR1 SGHTA and CDR2 FQGNSA. CDR3 amino acids: CASSPEGRNQPQHF. The CDR3 coding sequence is TGTGCCAGCAGCCCCGAGGGGAGGAATCAGCCCCAGCATTTT.

The gene calls are TRBV11-2 and TRBJ1-5; a weak D match, TRBD1 (5 bases). Trimming shortened V by 0 bases and J by 7 bases, and 10 bases separated the two germline ends. Germline V gives CDR1 SGHAT, CDR2 FQNNGV. The CDR3 extends over 14 amino acids. Here the CDR3 DNA reads TGTGCCAGCAGCTTAGATAGGGGATCCCAGCCCCAGCATTTT. Translation gives CASSLDRGSQPQHF.